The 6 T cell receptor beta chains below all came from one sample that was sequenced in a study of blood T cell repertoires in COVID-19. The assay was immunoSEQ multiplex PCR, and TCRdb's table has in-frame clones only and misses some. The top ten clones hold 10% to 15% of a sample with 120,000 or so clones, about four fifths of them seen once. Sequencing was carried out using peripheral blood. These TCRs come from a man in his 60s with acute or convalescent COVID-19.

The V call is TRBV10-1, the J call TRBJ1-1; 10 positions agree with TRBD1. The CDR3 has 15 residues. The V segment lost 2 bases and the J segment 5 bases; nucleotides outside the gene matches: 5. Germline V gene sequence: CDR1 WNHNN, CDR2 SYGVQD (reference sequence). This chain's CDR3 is CASSEGTGVGTEAFF. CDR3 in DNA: TGCGCCAGCAGTGAGGGGACAGGGGTAGGAACTGAAGCTTTCTTT.

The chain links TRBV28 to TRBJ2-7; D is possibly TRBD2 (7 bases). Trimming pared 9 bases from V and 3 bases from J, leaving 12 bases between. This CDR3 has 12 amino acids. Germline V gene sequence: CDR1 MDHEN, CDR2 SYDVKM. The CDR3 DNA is TGTGCCAGTCGGGGGGCAGGCTACGAGCAGTACTTC. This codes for CASRGAGYEQYF.

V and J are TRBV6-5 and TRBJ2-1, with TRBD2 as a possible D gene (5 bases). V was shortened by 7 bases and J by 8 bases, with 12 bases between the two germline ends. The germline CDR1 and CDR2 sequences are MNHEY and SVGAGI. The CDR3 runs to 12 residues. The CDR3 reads CASKTSGHEQFF. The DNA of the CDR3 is TGTGCCAGCAAGACCAGCGGCCATGAGCAGTTCTTC.

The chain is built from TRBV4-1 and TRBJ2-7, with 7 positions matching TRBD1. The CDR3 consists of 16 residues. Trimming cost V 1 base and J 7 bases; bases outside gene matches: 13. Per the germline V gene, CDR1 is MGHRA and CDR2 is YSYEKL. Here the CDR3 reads CASSQAPVRGKGEQYF. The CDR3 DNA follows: TGCGCCAGCAGCCAAGCCCCGGTCAGGGGGAAAGGGGAGCAGTACTTC.

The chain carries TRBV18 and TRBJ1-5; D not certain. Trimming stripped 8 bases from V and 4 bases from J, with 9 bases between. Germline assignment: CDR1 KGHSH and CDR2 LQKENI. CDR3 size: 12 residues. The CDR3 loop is CASRESNQPQHF. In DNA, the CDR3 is TGTGCCAGCAGGGAGAGTAATCAGCCCCAGCATTTT. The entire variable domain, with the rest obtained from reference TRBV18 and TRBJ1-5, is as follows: NAGVMQNPRHLVRRRGQEARLRCSPMKGHSHVYWYRQLPEEGLKFMVYLQKENIIDESGMPKERFSAEFPKEGPSILRIQQVVRGDSAAYFCASRESNQPQHFGDGTRLSIL.

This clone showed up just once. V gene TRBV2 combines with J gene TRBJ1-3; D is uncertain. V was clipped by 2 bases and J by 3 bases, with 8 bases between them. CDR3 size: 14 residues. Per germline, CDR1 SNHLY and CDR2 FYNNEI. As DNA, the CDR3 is TGTGCCAGCAGTGAACGGTCTTTTGGAAACACCATATATTTT. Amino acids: CASSERSFGNTIYF.